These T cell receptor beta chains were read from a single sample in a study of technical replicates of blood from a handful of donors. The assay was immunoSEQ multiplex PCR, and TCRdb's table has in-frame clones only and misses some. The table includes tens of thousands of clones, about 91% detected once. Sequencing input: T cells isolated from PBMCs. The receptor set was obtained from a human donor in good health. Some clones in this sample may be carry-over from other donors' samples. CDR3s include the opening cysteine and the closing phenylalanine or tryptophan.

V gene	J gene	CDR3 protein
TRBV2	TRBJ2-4	CASSVAKNIQYF
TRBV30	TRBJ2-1	CAWSGRDRGHNEQFF
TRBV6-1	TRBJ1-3	CASSDVRVGNTIYF
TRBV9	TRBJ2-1	CASTALAGGPTSYNEQFF
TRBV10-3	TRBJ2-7	CAISPSSGTGGYEQYF
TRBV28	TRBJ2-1	CASRSGGRNEQFF
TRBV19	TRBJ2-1	CASRKTGTGIYNEQFF
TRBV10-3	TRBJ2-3	CAISESRLAGGVGTDTQYF
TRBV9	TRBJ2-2	CASSQAPGELFF
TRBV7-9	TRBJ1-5	CASRRGNQPQHF
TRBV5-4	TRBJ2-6	CASSHTGNSGANVLTF
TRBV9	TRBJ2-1	CASSVVASGRDHTNEQFF
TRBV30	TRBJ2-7	CAWSQPGSRHEQYF
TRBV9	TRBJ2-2	CASSLPGSVAGELFF
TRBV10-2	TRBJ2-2	CASSGGQGAGELFF
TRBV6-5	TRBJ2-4	CASSLQGAKNIQYF
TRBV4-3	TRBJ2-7	CASSQDRGQATYEQYF
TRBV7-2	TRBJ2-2	CASSRRGGGNTGELFF
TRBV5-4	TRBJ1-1	CASSDKNTEAFF
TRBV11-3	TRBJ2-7	CASSTGGTGGKQYF
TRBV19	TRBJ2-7	CASKKQGDNEQYF
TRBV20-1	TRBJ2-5	CSASTEETQYF
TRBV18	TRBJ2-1	CASSPIKSGTSHEQFF
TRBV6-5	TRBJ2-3	CASCGQGQGVNTQYF
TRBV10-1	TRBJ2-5	CASSGSSGRLETQYF
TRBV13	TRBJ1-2	CASSVGLTNYGYTF
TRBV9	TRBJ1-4	CASSPEGVMVAGTNEKLFF
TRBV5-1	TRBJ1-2	CASTLGEGASNGYTF
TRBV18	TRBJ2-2	CASSPSSGGSAGELFF
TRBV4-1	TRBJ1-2	CASSHPGQGIGYTF
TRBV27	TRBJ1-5	CATKIQGAMDQPQHF
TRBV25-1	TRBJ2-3	CASSLSRDSTDTQYF
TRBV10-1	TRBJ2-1	CASSDRVSSYNEQFF
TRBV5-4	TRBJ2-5	CASSSIAGKETQYF
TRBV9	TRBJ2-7	CASSVGTSGSHEQYF
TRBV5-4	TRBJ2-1	CASSPVTGLTYNEQFF
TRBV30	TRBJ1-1	CAWIRGYTEAFF
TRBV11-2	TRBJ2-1	CASSFMDITYNEQFF
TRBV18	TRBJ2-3	CASSQTGDGADTQYF
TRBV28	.	CASSPPQKGLSYEQYF
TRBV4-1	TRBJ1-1	CASSQVIPTEAFF
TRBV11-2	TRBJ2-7	CASSSPPVYEQYF
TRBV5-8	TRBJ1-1	CASSDRGLGTEAFF
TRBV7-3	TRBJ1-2	CASSLTRDRDNYGYTF
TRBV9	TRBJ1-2	CASSGRLANYGYTF
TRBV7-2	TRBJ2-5	CASSLAWTTSGRAQETQYF
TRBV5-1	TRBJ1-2	CASSLPNREPNYGYTF
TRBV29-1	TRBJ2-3	CSSQGAPGPDTQYF